This TCR beta chain was found in a study of regulatory T cells in long-lasting Graves disease. The time point is: persistent/refractory GD, antithyroid drugs over 5 years with positive TRAb. Extracted RNA from PBMCs served as the source of the TCR library. This CDR3 is 13 amino acids long. V gave up 3 bases and J gave up 6 bases, with 11 bases separating them. The V gene's germline CDR1 is DFQATT and CDR2 SNEGSKA (reference sequence). To note about this clonotype: Its cognate antigen is unknown.

Findings and limits, study-wide: There were preferences for TRBV28, TRBJ1-2 and TRBJ2-5 in persistent disease.

Researchers made TCR beta libraries by using iRepertoire HTBI primers and running Arm-PCR on CDR3 regions. TCRdb reprocessed the multiplex PCR reads via MiXCR and lists one record per CDR3 protein. The data hold almost 350,000 distinct CDR3 sequences, with 15% to 20% observed a single time. The sequence derives from a female donor with Graves disease. The rearrangement joins TRBV20-1 to TRBJ1-4; unclear D gene. This specimen was peripheral blood mononuclear cells (PBMCs), taken when the disease was refractory, from a patient treated with antithyroid drugs. The CDR3, as DNA: TGCAGTGCTAGGTGGGATCGGGATGAAAAACTGTTTTTT. Its translation: CSARWDRDEKLFF.